The clone carrying this T cell receptor beta chain showed up just a few times. What it binds is unknown. This record belongs to a study of identical twins. Study observations and caveats: Abundant beta clonotypes from cord blood had fewer insertions, unlike memory repertoires, which showed none. With beta out-of-frame sequences, excess sharing by twins was weaker.

The CDR3 loop spans 15 amino acids. Between the trimmed V and J ends, which lost 3 bases and 8 bases, there was a span of 16 bases. Germline-derived CDR1 and CDR2 are MDHEN and SYDVKM. Unique molecular identifiers were in the cDNA, with template-switch universal primer binding. TCRdb independently ran MiXCR on the 5' RACE reads; one entry per CDR3 protein. This sample has about 920,000 distinct CDR3 sequences, with roughly an eighth found just once. Separately, the same data were catalogued under a study of yellow fever vaccine responses in identical twins. Turning to that study: Vaccine-induced T cell responses in twins were reportedly observed to appear partly convergent, partly personalized.

The sequence came from a woman younger than 30 in good health. Sequencing input: PBMCs. The J gene is TRBJ1-4, the V gene TRBV28; TRBD1 might be the D (5 bases). The CDR3, as DNA: TGTGCCAGCAGTTTGGTGGGAAAATGGGGCGAAAAACTGTTTTTT. This sequence encodes CASSLVGKWGEKLFF.